This T cell receptor (beta chain) originates from a study of early T cells in non-severe SARS-CoV-2 infection. TCRdb ran MiXCR on the 5' RACE reads and lists one entry per CDR3 protein. The repertoire holds 50,000 to 75,000 distinct CDR3 sequences, with approximately 12% as singletons. This clonotype has ten or more counts. J was trimmed by 4 bases and V by 7 bases; bases with no gene match: 0. Germline V gene sequence: CDR1 DFQATT, CDR2 SNEGSKA (reference sequence). The CDR3 runs 11 residues. The sample here was whole blood, taken at baseline. This TCR came from an adult who was a healthcare worker with PCR-confirmed SARS-CoV-2 infection or an uninfected control (not recorded which). The donor label of this sample is uncertain. The chain recombines TRBV20-1 with TRBJ2-1, with 8 nucleotides matching TRBD2. DNA of the CDR3: TGCAGTGGCGGGGGGTACAATGAGCAGTTCTTC. This codes for CSGGGYNEQFF.